This TCR beta chain was observed in a study of cytomegalovirus exposure and HLA in healthy donors. Study in general: Prior work identified 120 million or so unique TCR beta sequences in about 179 million T cells.

Researchers ran the PCR with 60 Vbeta and 13 Jbeta primers. Only in-frame clones appear in the TCRdb table, and some are missing; sequencing was by immunoSEQ multiplex PCR. The data show roughly 200,000 clones, with roughly 80% seen just once and around 1.7% held by the top ten. V was pared by 0 bases and J by 4 bases, with 4 bases of the junction left unmatched. CDR3 length equals 16 residues. In germline, CDR1 is SGHAT, CDR2 FQNNGV. The specimen was PBMCs. The V gene is TRBV11-2, the J gene TRBJ2-1; 9 bases line up with TRBD2. The sequence was collected from a woman younger than 35 in good health and CMV-seronegative. The CDR3 sequence: CASSLEAGGPYNEQFF. CDR3 DNA: TGTGCCAGCAGCTTAGAGGCGGGAGGGCCTTACAATGAGCAGTTCTTC.